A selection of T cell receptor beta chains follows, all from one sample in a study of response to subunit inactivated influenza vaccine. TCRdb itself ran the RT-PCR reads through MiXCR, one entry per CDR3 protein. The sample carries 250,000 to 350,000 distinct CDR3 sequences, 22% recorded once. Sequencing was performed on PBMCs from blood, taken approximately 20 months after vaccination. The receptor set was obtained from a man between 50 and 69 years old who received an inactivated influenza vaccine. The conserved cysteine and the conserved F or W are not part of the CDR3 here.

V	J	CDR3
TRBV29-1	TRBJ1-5	SVEVLPNQPQH
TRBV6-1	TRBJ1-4	ASSRLTAVRPEKLF
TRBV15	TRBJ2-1	ATSRDLGLYNEQF
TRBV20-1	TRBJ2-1	SASRGQARDEQF
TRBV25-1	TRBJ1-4	ASSEFEGFATNEKLF
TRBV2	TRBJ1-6	ASILSGHGNSPLH
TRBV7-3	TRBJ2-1	ASSVAGLAGNEQF
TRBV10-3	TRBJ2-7	AIRGADRVPYEQY
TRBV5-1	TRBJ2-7	ASSNRDRGVYEQY
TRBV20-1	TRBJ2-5	SASKASGQETQY
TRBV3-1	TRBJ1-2	ASRKQTNYGYT
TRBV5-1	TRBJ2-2	ASSVDAETGELF
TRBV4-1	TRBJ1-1	ASSRRQGAEAF
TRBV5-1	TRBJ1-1	ASSLFAVDNTEAF
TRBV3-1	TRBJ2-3	ASSTTGLAVTDTQY
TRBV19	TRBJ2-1	ASKFRGNYNEQF
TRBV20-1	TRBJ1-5	SARDGDRGGNQPQH
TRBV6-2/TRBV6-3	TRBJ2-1	ASSYPSFSYYNEQF
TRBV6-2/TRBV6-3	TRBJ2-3	ASSYSGVPSTDTQY
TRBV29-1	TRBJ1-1	SVASWPNTEAF
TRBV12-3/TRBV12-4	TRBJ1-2	ASSLVGGFHGYT
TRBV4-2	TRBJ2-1	ASSQGDYLARGQF
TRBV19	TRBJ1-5	ASSIVYGYSNQPQH
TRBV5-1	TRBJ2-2	ASSPLGPTNTGELF
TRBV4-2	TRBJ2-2	ASSQDRARGRDRELF
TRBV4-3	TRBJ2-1	ASSQDGTGNWNEQF
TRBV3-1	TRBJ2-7	ASSHIAGEFSYEQY
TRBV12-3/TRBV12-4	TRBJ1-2	ASSVGTGANYGYT
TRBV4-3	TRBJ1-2	ASSQGSGTYGYT
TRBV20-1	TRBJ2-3	SAPTSGRAGSTDTQY
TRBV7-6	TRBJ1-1	ASSTSPGQGAEAF
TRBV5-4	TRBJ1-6	ASSPGSTGEEH
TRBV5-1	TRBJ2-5	ASSTGTVAGETQY
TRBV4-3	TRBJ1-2	ASSQEDRIHGYT
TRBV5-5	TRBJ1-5	ASSLAWTDQPQH
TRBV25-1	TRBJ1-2	ASSESLGVGYT
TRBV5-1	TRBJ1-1	ASSLGRLGSANTEAF
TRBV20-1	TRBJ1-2	SASGYGYT
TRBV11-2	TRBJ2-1	ASSLDASGFSSYNEQF
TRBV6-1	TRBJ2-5	ASSESRGQGTETQY
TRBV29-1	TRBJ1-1	SVSYRALGSEAF
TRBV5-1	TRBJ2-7	ASSLGVGYSYEQY
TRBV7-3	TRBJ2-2	ASSLNGRYTGELF
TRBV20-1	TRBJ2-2	SARGSGELF
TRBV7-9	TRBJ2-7	ASSSPTGDEQY
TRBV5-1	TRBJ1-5	ASSLTAGRDQPQH
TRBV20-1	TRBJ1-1	SARGNTEAF
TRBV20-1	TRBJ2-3	SARKVASHTDTQY
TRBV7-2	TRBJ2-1	ATSLEIGEQF
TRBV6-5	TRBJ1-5	ASSYSNGQPQH
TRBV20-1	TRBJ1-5	SADRDQPQH
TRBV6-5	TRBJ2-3	ASSHAITGLRGADTQY
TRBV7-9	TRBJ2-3	ASSSWGGDTQY
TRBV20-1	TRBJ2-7	SAREPTSGAVEQY
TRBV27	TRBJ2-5	ASSLYGGLQETQY
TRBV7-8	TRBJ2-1	ASSMGQHFYNEQF
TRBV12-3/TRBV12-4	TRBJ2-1	ASSSALGYNEQF